Listed below are T cell receptor beta chains from one sample, sequenced in a study of cytomegalovirus exposure and HLA in healthy donors. Measured with immunoSEQ multiplex PCR; TCRdb has only the in-frame clones, and not every one. Recorded for this sample: 150,000 or so clones. Sequenced sample: PBMCs. These receptors all come from a man aged 25-45 years in good health and CMV-seronegative. The CDR3 runs from the conserved cysteine through the conserved F or W. The D gene is left open where the match is weak.

d_gene: NA; v_gene: TRBV28; j_gene: TRBJ2-7; CDR3aa: CASSLGRRYEQYF
d_gene: NA; v_gene: TRBV9; j_gene: TRBJ1-1; CDR3aa: CASTNRGGDVVEAFF
d_gene: TRBD1; v_gene: TRBV29-1; j_gene: TRBJ1-2; CDR3aa: CSARTGGASGYTF
d_gene: TRBD2; v_gene: TRBV28; j_gene: TRBJ2-5; CDR3aa: CASSLWVLAGSQETQYF
d_gene: NA; v_gene: TRBV10-2; j_gene: TRBJ1-1; CDR3aa: CASSESRGDAEAFF
d_gene: TRBD2; v_gene: TRBV30; j_gene: TRBJ2-7; CDR3aa: CAWSKRGEIYEQYF
d_gene: NA; v_gene: TRBV10-2; j_gene: TRBJ1-2; CDR3aa: CASSDRGRGSGYTF
d_gene: NA; v_gene: TRBV5-6; j_gene: TRBJ2-1; CDR3aa: CASSLSPSSYNEQFF
d_gene: NA; v_gene: TRBV6-5; j_gene: TRBJ1-1; CDR3aa: CASSSVGAGYTEAFF
d_gene: TRBD1; v_gene: TRBV6-1; j_gene: TRBJ1-3; CDR3aa: CASSALTGVSGNTIYF
d_gene: TRBD1; v_gene: TRBV5-1; j_gene: TRBJ2-2; CDR3aa: CASSLVAGQGAGELFF
d_gene: NA; v_gene: TRBV5-1; j_gene: TRBJ2-5; CDR3aa: CASRFTDSLRETQYF
d_gene: TRBD2; v_gene: TRBV4-1; j_gene: TRBJ2-5; CDR3aa: CASSQGGAGGYQETQYF
d_gene: NA; v_gene: TRBV4-3; j_gene: TRBJ2-2; CDR3aa: CASSHPHTGELFF
d_gene: NA; v_gene: TRBV7-9; j_gene: TRBJ1-2; CDR3aa: CASSLGRREGGRYGYTF
d_gene: NA; v_gene: TRBV14; j_gene: TRBJ2-3; CDR3aa: CASSQDGRYTDTQYF
d_gene: TRBD1; v_gene: TRBV13; j_gene: TRBJ2-7; CDR3aa: CASSVAYRGAGHEQYF
d_gene: NA; v_gene: TRBV2; j_gene: TRBJ2-7; CDR3aa: CASRHQQQGLYEQYF
d_gene: NA; v_gene: TRBV15; j_gene: NA; CDR3aa: CATSRDKQGIYEQYF
d_gene: NA; v_gene: TRBV25-1; j_gene: TRBJ1-4; CDR3aa: CASSGPHEKLFF
d_gene: NA; v_gene: TRBV6-4; j_gene: TRBJ1-1; CDR3aa: CASSEQSIPNTEAFF
d_gene: NA; v_gene: TRBV11-3; j_gene: TRBJ1-4; CDR3aa: CATSLREEEKLFF
d_gene: NA; v_gene: TRBV2; j_gene: TRBJ1-4; CDR3aa: CASRETENEKLFF
d_gene: NA; v_gene: TRBV14; j_gene: TRBJ2-1; CDR3aa: CASSQVRTTLNEQFF
d_gene: NA; v_gene: TRBV7-2; j_gene: TRBJ2-7; CDR3aa: CASSLAAGPPYEQYF
d_gene: TRBD1; v_gene: TRBV5-1; j_gene: TRBJ2-1; CDR3aa: CASRIRTGSTDEQFF
d_gene: NA; v_gene: TRBV7-3; j_gene: TRBJ2-7; CDR3aa: CASSLPGQLWPPYEQYF
d_gene: TRBD2; v_gene: TRBV7-2; j_gene: TRBJ2-1; CDR3aa: CASSPTSSGRIGGEQFF
d_gene: TRBD1; v_gene: TRBV29-1; j_gene: TRBJ1-1; CDR3aa: CSVYPGQGNTEAFF
d_gene: TRBD1; v_gene: TRBV19; j_gene: TRBJ2-7; CDR3aa: CASSRQGPPYEQYF
d_gene: TRBD1; v_gene: TRBV7-8; j_gene: TRBJ1-5; CDR3aa: CASSLSGQGGQPQHF
d_gene: TRBD1; v_gene: TRBV7-2; j_gene: TRBJ1-2; CDR3aa: CASSPGQLSYGYTF
d_gene: TRBD2; v_gene: TRBV7-3; j_gene: TRBJ2-1; CDR3aa: CASSLKLAGRNEQFF
d_gene: TRBD2; v_gene: TRBV19; j_gene: TRBJ2-7; CDR3aa: CASSMGLAGITSYEQYF
d_gene: TRBD2; v_gene: TRBV5-6; j_gene: TRBJ2-5; CDR3aa: CATCGRTSGEQYF
d_gene: NA; v_gene: TRBV5-4; j_gene: TRBJ2-1; CDR3aa: CASSLTGANEQFF
d_gene: NA; v_gene: TRBV29-1; j_gene: TRBJ1-1; CDR3aa: CSVGTVVSNTEAFF
d_gene: NA; v_gene: TRBV2; j_gene: TRBJ1-1; CDR3aa: CASTEGGGLEAFF
d_gene: NA; v_gene: TRBV9; j_gene: TRBJ1-2; CDR3aa: CASSGSTGDYGYTF
d_gene: TRBD2; v_gene: TRBV5-1; j_gene: TRBJ2-5; CDR3aa: CASSSYLAEETQYF
d_gene: NA; v_gene: TRBV30; j_gene: TRBJ2-7; CDR3aa: CAWASGYGSYEQYF
d_gene: NA; v_gene: TRBV19; j_gene: TRBJ1-4; CDR3aa: CATTRDILTNEKLFF
d_gene: NA; v_gene: TRBV27; j_gene: TRBJ2-7; CDR3aa: CASSKPGIQYF
d_gene: TRBD1; v_gene: TRBV27; j_gene: TRBJ1-1; CDR3aa: CASSSGQGVFPMNTEAFF
d_gene: TRBD2; v_gene: TRBV2; j_gene: TRBJ2-7; CDR3aa: CASTASGNYEQYF
d_gene: TRBD1; v_gene: TRBV19; j_gene: TRBJ1-5; CDR3aa: CASNPTGGGQPQHF
d_gene: TRBD1; v_gene: TRBV7-9; j_gene: TRBJ1-6; CDR3aa: CASSSPPGGTFTLHF
d_gene: NA; v_gene: TRBV4-1; j_gene: TRBJ1-1; CDR3aa: CASSQGERLNTEAFF
d_gene: TRBD1; v_gene: TRBV18; j_gene: TRBJ2-7; CDR3aa: CASSQGTGASYEQYF
d_gene: NA; v_gene: TRBV5-1; j_gene: TRBJ2-1; CDR3aa: CASSLAGIEDNEQFF
d_gene: TRBD2; v_gene: TRBV5-1; j_gene: TRBJ2-1; CDR3aa: CASSLAGGTSGRRFSYNEQFF
d_gene: NA; v_gene: TRBV19; j_gene: TRBJ1-1; CDR3aa: CASSGAGPGAFF